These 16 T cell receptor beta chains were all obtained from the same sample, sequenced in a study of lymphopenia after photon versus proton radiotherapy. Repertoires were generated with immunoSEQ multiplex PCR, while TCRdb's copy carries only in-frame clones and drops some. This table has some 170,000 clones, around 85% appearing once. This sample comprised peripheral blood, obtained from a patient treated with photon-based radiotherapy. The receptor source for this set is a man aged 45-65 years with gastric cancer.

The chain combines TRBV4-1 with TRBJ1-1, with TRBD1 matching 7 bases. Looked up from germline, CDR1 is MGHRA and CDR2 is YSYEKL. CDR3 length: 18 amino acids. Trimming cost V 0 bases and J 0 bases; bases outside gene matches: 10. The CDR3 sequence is CASSQDPFVGQMNTEAFF. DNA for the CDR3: TGCGCCAGCAGCCAAGACCCGTTTGTGGGACAGATGAACACTGAAGCTTTCTTT.

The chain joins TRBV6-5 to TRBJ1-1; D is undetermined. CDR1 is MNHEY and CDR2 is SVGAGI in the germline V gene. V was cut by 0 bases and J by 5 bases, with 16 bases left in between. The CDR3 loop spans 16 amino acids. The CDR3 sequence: CASSYSKGRAGTEAFF. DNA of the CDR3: TGTGCCAGCAGTTACTCGAAAGGCCGGGCGGGGACTGAAGCTTTCTTT.

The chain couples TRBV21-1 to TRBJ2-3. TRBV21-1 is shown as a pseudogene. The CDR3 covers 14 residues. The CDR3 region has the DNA TGTGCCAGCAGTCTAGGGAAAATGACAGATACGCAGTATTTT. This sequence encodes CASSLGKMTDTQYF.

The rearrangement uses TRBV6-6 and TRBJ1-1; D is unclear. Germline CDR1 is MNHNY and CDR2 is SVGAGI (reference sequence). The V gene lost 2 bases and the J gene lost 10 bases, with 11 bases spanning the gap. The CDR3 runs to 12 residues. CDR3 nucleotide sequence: TGTGCCAGCAGTTACGGCGGGAGTTTAGCTTTCTTT. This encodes CASSYGGSLAFF.

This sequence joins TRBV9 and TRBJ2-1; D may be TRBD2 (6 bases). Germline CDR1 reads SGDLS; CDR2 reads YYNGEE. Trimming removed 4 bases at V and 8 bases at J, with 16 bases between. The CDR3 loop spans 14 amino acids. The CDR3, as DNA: TGTGCCAGCAGCCCAGGAGGGCAGGGCGATGAGCAGTTCTTC. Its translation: CASSPGGQGDEQFF.

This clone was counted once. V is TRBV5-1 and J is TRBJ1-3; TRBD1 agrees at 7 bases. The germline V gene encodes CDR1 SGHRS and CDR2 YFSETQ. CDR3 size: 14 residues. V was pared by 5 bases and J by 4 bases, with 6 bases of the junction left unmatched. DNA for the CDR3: TGCGCCAGCAGTCTGACAGGGCGCGGAAACACCATATATTTT. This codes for CASSLTGRGNTIYF.

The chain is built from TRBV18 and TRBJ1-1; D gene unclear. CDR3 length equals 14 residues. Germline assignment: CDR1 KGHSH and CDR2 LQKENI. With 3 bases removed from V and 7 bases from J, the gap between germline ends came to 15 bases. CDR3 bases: TGTGCCAGCTCACCGGCAGGCTTCGCCCGTGAAGCTTTCTTT. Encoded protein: CASSPAGFAREAFF.

The CDR3 is CASSPYGTPQRGVYEQYF. The CDR3 DNA sequence: TGTGCCAGCAGCCCGTATGGAACGCCTCAGAGAGGCGTCTACGAGCAGTACTTC. This chain connects TRBV9 to TRBJ2-7, with D unresolved. Looked up from germline, CDR1 is SGDLS and CDR2 is YYNGEE. Trimming stripped 4 bases from V and 3 bases from J, with 26 bases between. This CDR3 comprises 18 residues.

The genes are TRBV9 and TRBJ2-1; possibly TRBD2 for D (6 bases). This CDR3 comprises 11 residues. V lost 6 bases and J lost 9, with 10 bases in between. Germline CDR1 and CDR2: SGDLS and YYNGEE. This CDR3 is CASTFGGEQFF. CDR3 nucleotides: TGTGCCAGCACCTTCGGGGGTGAGCAGTTCTTC.

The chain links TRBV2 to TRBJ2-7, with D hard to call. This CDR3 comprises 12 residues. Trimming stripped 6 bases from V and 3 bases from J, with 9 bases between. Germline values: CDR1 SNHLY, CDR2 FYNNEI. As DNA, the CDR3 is TGTGCCAGCAGCACCACCAGCTACGAGCAGTACTTC. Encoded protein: CASSTTSYEQYF.

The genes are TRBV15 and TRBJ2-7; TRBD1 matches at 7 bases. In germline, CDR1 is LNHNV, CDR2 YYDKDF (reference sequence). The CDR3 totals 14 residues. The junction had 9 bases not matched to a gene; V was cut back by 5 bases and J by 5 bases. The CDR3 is CATSPDRAANEQYF. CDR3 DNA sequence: TGTGCCACCAGCCCCGACAGGGCTGCTAACGAGCAGTACTTC.

CDR3 sequence reads: CASIRLAGGQETQYF. The CDR3 DNA sequence: TGTGCCAGCATCAGACTAGCGGGAGGGCAGGAGACCCAGTACTTC. The rearrangement links TRBV6-1 to TRBJ2-5; 14 bases are a match to TRBD2. The CDR3 runs 15 residues. V lost 7 bases, J lost 5 bases, and 6 bases stayed unmatched. Germline lookup yields CDR1 MNHNS and CDR2 SASEGT.

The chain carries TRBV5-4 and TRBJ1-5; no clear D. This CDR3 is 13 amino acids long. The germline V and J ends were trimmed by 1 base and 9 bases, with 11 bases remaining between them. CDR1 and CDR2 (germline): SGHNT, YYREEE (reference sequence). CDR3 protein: CASSLLEGGPQHF. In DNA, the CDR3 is TGTGCCAGCAGCTTGTTAGAAGGTGGGCCCCAGCATTTT.

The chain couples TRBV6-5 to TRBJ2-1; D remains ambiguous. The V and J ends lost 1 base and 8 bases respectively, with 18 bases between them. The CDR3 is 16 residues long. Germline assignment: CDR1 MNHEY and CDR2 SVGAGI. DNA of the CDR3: TGTGCCAGCAGTTACTTGGCAGCGTCCCTCGAGGATGAGCAGTTCTTC. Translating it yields CASSYLAASLEDEQFF.

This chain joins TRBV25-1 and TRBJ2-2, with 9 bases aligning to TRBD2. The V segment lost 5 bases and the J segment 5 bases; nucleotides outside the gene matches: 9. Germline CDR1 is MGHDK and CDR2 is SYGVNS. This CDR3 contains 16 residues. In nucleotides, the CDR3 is TGTGCCAGCAGTAAGGTAGCGGGAGCGAGGACCGGGGAGCTGTTTTTT. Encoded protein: CASSKVAGARTGELFF.

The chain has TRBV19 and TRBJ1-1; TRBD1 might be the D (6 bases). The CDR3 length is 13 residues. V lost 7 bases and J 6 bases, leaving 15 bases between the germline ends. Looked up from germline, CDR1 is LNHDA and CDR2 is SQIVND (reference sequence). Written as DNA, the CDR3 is TGTGCCAGTATGGATCTGGGGGCTGCTGAAGCTTTCTTT. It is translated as CASMDLGAAEAFF. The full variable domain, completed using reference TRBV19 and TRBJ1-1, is DGGITQSPKYLFRKEGQNVTLSCEQNLNHDAMYWYRQDPGQGLRLIYYSQIVNDFQKGDIAEGYSVSREKKESFPLTVTSAQKNPTAFYLCASMDLGAAEAFFGQGTRLTVV.